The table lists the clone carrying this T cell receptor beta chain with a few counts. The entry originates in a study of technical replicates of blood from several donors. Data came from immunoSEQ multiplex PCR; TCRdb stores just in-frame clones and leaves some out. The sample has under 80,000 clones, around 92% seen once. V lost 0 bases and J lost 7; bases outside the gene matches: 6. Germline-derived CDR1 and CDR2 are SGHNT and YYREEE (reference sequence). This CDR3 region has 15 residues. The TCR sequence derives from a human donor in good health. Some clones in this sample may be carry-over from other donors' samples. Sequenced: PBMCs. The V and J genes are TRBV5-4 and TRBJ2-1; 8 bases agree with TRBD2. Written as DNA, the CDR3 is TGTGCCAGCAGCTTGGACGGGGGGGCCGGAAATGAGCAGTTCTTC. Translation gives CASSLDGGAGNEQFF.